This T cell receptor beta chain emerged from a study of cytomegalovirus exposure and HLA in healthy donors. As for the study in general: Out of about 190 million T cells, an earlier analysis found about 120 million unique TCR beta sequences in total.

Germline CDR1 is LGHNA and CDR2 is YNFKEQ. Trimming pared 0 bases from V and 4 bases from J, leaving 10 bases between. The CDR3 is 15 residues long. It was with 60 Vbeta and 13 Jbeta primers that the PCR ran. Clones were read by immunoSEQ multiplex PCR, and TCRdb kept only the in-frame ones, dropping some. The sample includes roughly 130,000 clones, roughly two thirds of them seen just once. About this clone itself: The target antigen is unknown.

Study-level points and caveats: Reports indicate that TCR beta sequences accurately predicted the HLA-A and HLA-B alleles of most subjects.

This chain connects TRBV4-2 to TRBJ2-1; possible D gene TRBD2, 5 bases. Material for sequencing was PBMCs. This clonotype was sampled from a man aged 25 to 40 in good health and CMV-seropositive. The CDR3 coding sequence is TGTGCCAGCAGCCAAGATCCCGGGGTTTACAATGAGCAGTTCTTC. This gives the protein CASSQDPGVYNEQFF.